The 15 T cell receptor beta chains below were found in one sample sequenced in a study of OX40 agonist ivuxolimab in advanced cancers. Library preparation used the immunoSEQ multiplex PCR assay. TCRdb obtained this table from immuneACCESS and retained in-frame rearrangements with V and J assigned. These tables miss some clones; where compared with another copy, unresolved V genes account for less than half of the shortfall, and the remainder is unexplained. Present in this sample are about 83,000 clones, around 84% of which were seen just once. Together, the top ten hold approximately 1.7% of the sample. The sequencing here drew on CD4+ or CD8+ T cells sorted from blood, taken in a trial of the OX40 agonist ivuxolimab. Every receptor here comes from an adult with an advanced solid tumor such as melanoma, head and neck, liver or kidney cancer.

This clone was detected only once. The chain joins TRBV19 to TRBJ1-2; a possible D gene is TRBD1 (6 bases). Germline V lookup: CDR1 LNHDA, CDR2 SQIVND (reference sequence). The V gene lost 1 base and the J gene lost 0 bases, with 9 bases spanning the gap. The CDR3 has 15 residues. DNA for the CDR3: TGTGCCAGTAGTATAGCGGACAGAGCTAACTATGGCTACACCTTC. The encoded protein is CASSIADRANYGYTF.

The chain employs TRBV12-5 and TRBJ2-5, with 12 positions matching TRBD2. Germline lookup yields CDR1 LGHNT and CDR2 FRNRAP. Trimming removed 1 base from V and 5 bases from J; junction bases left unmatched: 2. The CDR3 is 15 residues long. The CDR3 DNA sequence: TGTGCTAGTGGTTTGGGACTAGCGGGGGTCGAGACCCAGTACTTC. Residues: CASGLGLAGVETQYF.

This clone came up once. This chain links TRBV6-5 with TRBJ2-7; possible D gene TRBD1, 5 bases. Per the germline V gene, CDR1 is MNHEY and CDR2 is SVGAGI. This CDR3 has 15 amino acids. V lost 0 bases, J lost 4 bases, and 13 bases lay in between. Here the CDR3 DNA reads TGTGCCAGCAGTTACTCCTATCAGGGTGGGTACGAGCAGTACTTC. Encoded protein: CASSYSYQGGYEQYF.

The chain joins TRBV7-2 to TRBJ1-3; a possible D gene is TRBD1 (6 bases). Trimming removed 2 bases from V and 0 bases from J, with 11 bases in between. Germline assignment: CDR1 SGHTA and CDR2 FQGNSA. CDR3 length: 16 amino acids. Here the CDR3 DNA reads TGTGCCAGCAGCTTATACGGCAGGGGCTCTGGAAACACCATATATTTT. It encodes CASSLYGRGSGNTIYF.

A few counts support this clone. V is TRBV27 and J is TRBJ1-6; TRBD1 agrees at 8 bases. The CDR3 has 15 amino acids. CDR1 and CDR2 (germline): MNHEY, SMNVEV (reference sequence). After removal of 4 bases from V and 8 bases from J, the junction contained 7 bases not matched to a gene. CDR3 sequence (DNA): TGTGCCAGCAGTTCAGACAGGGGCAGGGATTCACCCCTCCACTTT. Translated, it gives CASSSDRGRDSPLHF.

In DNA form, the CDR3 reads TGTGCCAGCAGTTACTCTGGGGGCATGGTTTATTCACCCCTCCACTTT. Its protein is CASSYSGGMVYSPLHF. This chain joins TRBV6-5 and TRBJ1-6, with D tentatively TRBD1 (6 bases). Trimming shortened V by 0 bases and J by 8 bases, and 14 bases separated the two germline ends. Germline loops: CDR1 MNHEY, CDR2 SVGAGI. This CDR3 has 16 residues.

This sequence joins TRBV2 and TRBJ1-5, with 7 bases matching TRBD1. The CDR3 loop spans 15 amino acids. Germline CDR1 and CDR2: SNHLY and FYNNEI. The V and J ends lost 5 bases and 10 bases, in that order; junction bases with no gene match: 14. The DNA for the CDR3 is TGTGCCAGCAGTAGGGACAGCCCCCCGATCAGCCCCCAGCATTTT. Protein product: CASSRDSPPISPQHF.

The chain recombines TRBV2 with TRBJ2-1; TRBD1 is a possible D gene (6 bases). This CDR3 has 13 residues. Germline CDR1 is SNHLY and CDR2 is FYNNEI. Trimming stripped 8 bases from V and 9 bases from J, with 17 bases between. The DNA for the CDR3 is TGTGCCAGCGCAGGGGTCGGCTCCGGTGAGCAGTTCTTC. Its protein product is CASAGVGSGEQFF.

The CDR3 protein is CASNPRGGLGFQETQYF. CDR3 nucleotides: TGTGCCAGCAACCCGAGGGGGGGGCTTGGGTTTCAAGAGACCCAGTACTTC. The gene calls are TRBV7-2 and TRBJ2-5; maybe TRBD2 (7 bases). This CDR3 spans 17 amino acids. V was shortened by 7 bases and J by 2 bases, with 23 bases between the two germline ends. Germline-derived CDR1 and CDR2 are SGHTA and FQGNSA.

The rearrangement links TRBV6-6 to TRBJ2-3, with D perhaps TRBD1 (6 bases). V was cut by 4 bases and J by 10 bases, with 15 bases left in between. The CDR3 is made up of 13 amino acids. CDR1 MNHNY and CDR2 SVGAGI come from the germline V gene (reference sequence). CDR3 protein: CASSSTQGSAQYF. CDR3 nucleotides: TGTGCCAGCAGTTCAACACAGGGATCAGCGCAGTATTTT.

This chain uses TRBV28 with TRBJ1-1; D remains ambiguous. Deletions cut 5 bases from V and 0 bases from J, with 4 bases between. The CDR3 is made up of 12 amino acids. Germline CDR1 is MDHEN and CDR2 is SYDVKM. The CDR3 reads CASSRVNTEAFF. The CDR3 region has the DNA TGTGCCAGCAGTAGGGTGAACACTGAAGCTTTCTTT.

The chain joins TRBV7-2 to TRBJ2-2, with D uncertain. Trimming removed 7 bases from V and 7 bases from J, with 16 bases in between. Germline values: CDR1 SGHTA, CDR2 FQGNSA. The CDR3 totals 14 residues. CDR3 loop: CASTLTLGDGELFF. In DNA form, the CDR3 reads TGTGCCAGCACACTGACCCTTGGTGACGGGGAGCTGTTTTTT.

This clone occurred once. This chain links TRBV5-1 with TRBJ2-1; 9 bases align to TRBD2. The CDR3 spans 17 residues. The junction had 8 bases not matched to a gene; V was cut back by 2 bases and J by 2 bases. Germline values: CDR1 SGHRS, CDR2 YFSETQ. This CDR3 is CASSFGTLAGPYNEQFF. The CDR3 DNA reads as TGCGCCAGCAGCTTTGGAACTCTAGCGGGACCCTACAATGAGCAGTTCTTC.

The CDR3 sequence: CASSLATSGGTDTQYF. The CDR3 coding sequence is TGTGCCAGCAGCTTGGCGACTAGCGGGGGCACAGATACGCAGTATTTT. J is TRBJ2-3 and V is TRBV5-4; 11 positions agree with TRBD2. Per the germline V gene, CDR1 is SGHNT and CDR2 is YYREEE (reference sequence). The CDR3 length is 16 residues. The trim removed 0 bases at V and 1 base at J, leaving 1 base unmatched.

V and J are TRBV7-2 and TRBJ2-3, with D hard to call. The CDR3 sequence is 14 residues long. V was trimmed by 2 bases and J by 4 bases, leaving 10 bases between them. Germline CDR1 is SGHTA and CDR2 is FQGNSA. The CDR3 spells CASSLLPLPDTQYF. Here the CDR3 DNA reads TGTGCCAGCAGCTTATTGCCACTCCCAGATACGCAGTATTTT.